This TCR beta chain is from a study of T cell responses to AZD1222 COVID-19 vaccine. Assay used: immunoSEQ multiplex PCR; TCRdb lists only in-frame clones, some missing. The repertoire holds 160,000 or so clones, with approximately 92% as singletons. This clone has just one count. The sequence derives from an adult in good health. The sample here was peripheral blood, taken on day 0 of AZD1222 vaccination.

The DNA of the CDR3 is TGTGCCAGCAGTTTCTTGTCAGTGGGTTCGTTTCAGCCCCAGCATTTT. Translating gives CASSFLSVGSFQPQHF. The rearrangement joins TRBV27 to TRBJ1-5, with D uncertain. The CDR3 runs 16 residues. Trimming left V 3 bases short and J 6 bases short, with 18 bases between. In germline, CDR1 is MNHEY, CDR2 SMNVEV (reference sequence).